This T cell receptor beta chain is drawn from a study of blood T cell repertoires in COVID-19 (TCRdb year 2020). As for the study more broadly: Samples from collaborators originated in the United States, Italy and Spain and spanned both the acute and convalescent phases of COVID-19. Samples came from the ongoing ImmuneRACE study (first 160 participants) plus 1,254 subjects from 6 global collaborators. Where HLA class I and class II types were available, the types were taken from metadata supplied by the sample provider, not from assay-based typing. The dataset comprised deeply sampled blood TCRbeta repertoires from subjects exposed to, actively infected with, or recovered from COVID-19. The prospective study material was composed of cDNA or gDNA derived from T cells, B-cell-depleted T cells, or PBMCs. The sample metadata nearly always contained a de-identified subject ID, COVID-19 status, age in years and sex. The repertoires were made available in a free public database intended to serve as a resource for research on the immune response to SARS-CoV-2.

What the work shows at the level of the full study, not this receptor alone: The quantity of clinical and demographic metadata differed by source and by participant and was supplied without curation.

Participants in the prospective study were aged roughly 18 to 95 years, lived in over 20 United States geographic areas, and enrolled through a virtual design. In the prospective study, participants were assigned to cohorts based on the clinical history participants reported in a screening survey and a study questionnaire. A participant counted as exposed if, within 2 weeks of entering the study, that participant had been in contact with someone who had a PCR-confirmed or clinician-diagnosed COVID-19 case. Mobile phlebotomists in the prospective study collected whole blood, serum and a nasopharyngeal or oropharyngeal swab from every participant. Over an approximately 2-month period, participants in the prospective study had the option of providing additional blood draws and questionnaires. Before DNA extraction, blood samples from the prospective study were shipped at room temperature or frozen.

Based on the germline V gene (reference sequence), the CDR1 and CDR2 sequences are LGHDT and YNNKEL. Including the terminal cysteine and phenylalanine, the CDR3 comprises 15 residues. Here the CDR3 DNA is all that survives: 45 bases in frame from base 1. The V and J ends are trimmed by 0 bases and 7 bases, leaving 15 bases between them. About this clone: Its recognized antigen is unknown. Base qualities are missing; no much larger clone stands one base away.

The immunoSEQ Assay, a bias-controlled multiplex PCR, was used to amplify TCRbeta CDR3 regions from genomic DNA. The paper's data handling went like this. Nucleated cell counts per sample were estimated from amplification of reference gene primers within the assay. Sequence reads were collapsed and filtered to measure the absolute abundance of every unique TCRbeta CDR3 rearrangement. Productive Simpson clonality was computed per sample as the square root of Simpson's diversity index over productive rearrangements. TCRdb took over this immuneACCESS table, retaining in-frame rearrangements with V and J assigned. Such tables are incomplete; in checked studies, under half of the missing clones stem from an unresolved V gene, and the remainder is unexplained. V, J and clone size are taken as reported in that table, and D and trimming were inferred from the DNA itself. This sample gives some 320,000 clones in total; approximately 91% of them show up just once. About 4% of the sample comes from the top ten.

The sequenced material came from PBMCs or T cells enriched from blood (not recorded which). The receptor's source is a woman aged 25 to 39 who had been exposed to COVID-19. This chain joins TRBV3-1 (or the pseudogene TRBV3-2) to TRBJ1-1; TRBD1 is a weak D gene call, 6 bases matching. The nucleotides read TGTGCCAGCAGCCAAGATAGCGGGGGCTGGAGTGAAGCTTTCTTT. It codes for CASSQDSGGWSEAFF.